The 21 T cell receptor beta chains in this list originate from one sample, sequenced in a study of molecular identifiers for immune sequencing clone quantification. TCRdb re-called the PCR reads through MiXCR, storing one row per CDR3 protein. The sample shows some 70,000 distinct CDR3 sequences, 15% to 20% of them seen only once. Material for sequencing was naive CD8+ T cells from blood, with Jurkat cell RNA spiked in. This sample's subset: FACS-sorted CD8+CD4-CCR7+CD45RA+ naive T cells. Receptors originate from a human donor in good health. Some libraries in this study had Jurkat cell RNA spiked in.

To note about this clonotype: This may arise from a read error, as a much more abundant clone is one base away. Likely a read error: the CDR3 ends without its conserved phenylalanine or tryptophan. The CDR3: CASSFVPGEETQYL. In DNA, the CDR3 is TGTGCCAGCAGCTTCGTACCCGGGGAGGAGACCCAGTACCTC. This sequence joins TRBV11-2 and TRBJ2-5; TRBD2 is a possible D gene (5 bases). The length of the CDR3 is 14 residues. From germline, CDR1 is SGHAT and CDR2 FQNNGV. V was clipped by 3 bases and J by 5 bases, with 13 bases between them.

This clonotype showed up just a few times. A much larger clone is a single base away; this may be a read error. The V gene is TRBV19, the J gene TRBJ1-1, with 7 bases matching TRBD1. The CDR3 length is 13 residues. Germline CDR1 is LNHDA and CDR2 is SQIVND (reference sequence). The CDR3 protein is CAGSIIRGTEAFF. CDR3 nucleotide sequence: TGTGCCGGTAGTATCATCAGGGGGACTGAAGCTTTCTTT.

At least ten counts were recorded for this clonotype. This chain uses TRBV28 with TRBJ1-2; D uncertain. Germline lookup yields CDR1 MDHEN and CDR2 SYDVKM. Trimming left V 5 bases short and J 5 bases short, with 12 bases between. The CDR3 runs to 13 residues. In DNA, the CDR3 is TGTGCCAGCAGTCTCCGGACGGGATATGGCTACACCTTC. It codes for CASSLRTGYGYTF.

Turning to this clonotype: Being one base from a much bigger clone, this may be a read error. This chain's CDR3 is CSVEDVTRGSGNTVYF. The CDR3 coding sequence is TGCAGCGTTGAAGATGTGACCCGAGGCTCTGGAAACACCGTATATTTT. The gene calls are TRBV29-1 and TRBJ1-3; D is unclear. CDR1 and CDR2 from the germline V gene are SQVTM and ANQGSEA. There are 16 residues in the CDR3.

This clonotype was observed at least ten times. This rearrangement joins TRBV6-1 to TRBJ2-1; 12 bases agree with TRBD2. The CDR3 consists of 14 residues. Germline V gene lookup returns CDR1 MNHNS and CDR2 SASEGT. Trimming at V came to 4 bases and at J to 8 bases, leaving 3 bases not matched to a gene. CDR3: CASSGLAGEDEQFF. The CDR3 bases are TGTGCCAGCAGTGGACTAGCGGGAGAGGATGAGCAGTTCTTC.

There are many counts of this clonotype. The genes are TRBV19 and TRBJ2-3; 8 bases align to TRBD2. Germline-derived CDR1 and CDR2 are LNHDA and SQIVND (reference sequence). The V and J ends lost 7 bases and 4 bases, in that order; junction bases with no gene match: 10. The length of the CDR3 is 15 residues. The CDR3 DNA follows: TGTGCCAGTACACCGGGACTAGGAGTCCCAGATACGCAGTATTTT. It specifies CASTPGLGVPDTQYF.

This clonotype has at least ten counts. The chain couples TRBV9 to TRBJ2-7; D call uncertain. CDR1 is SGDLS and CDR2 is YYNGEE in the germline V gene. The ends were cut back, 0 bases at V and 0 bases at J, with 10 bases in the middle. CDR3 length: 15 amino acids. The CDR3 region is CASSVAGGSSYEQYF. As DNA, the CDR3 is TGTGCCAGCAGCGTAGCGGGCGGATCCTCCTACGAGCAGTACTTC.

The table lists this clonotype with many counts. The CDR3 DNA is TGTGCCAGCAGCACGGACATGGGAAGCTACGAGCAGTACTTC. Its translation: CASSTDMGSYEQYF. V usage is TRBV5-4 and J usage is TRBJ2-7, with D perhaps matching TRBD1 (5 bases). This CDR3 has 14 residues. CDR1 is SGHNT, CDR2 YYREEE, per germline (reference sequence). V was shortened by 4 bases and J by 3 bases, with 14 bases between the two germline ends.

This clonotype was recorded many times. This rearrangement joins TRBV30 to TRBJ1-1; D is undetermined. CDR1 and CDR2 from the germline V gene are GTSNPN and SVGIG (reference sequence). CDR3 length equals 11 residues. The V and J ends lost 3 bases and 2 bases respectively, with 4 bases between them. CDR3 region: CAWRKNTEAFF. CDR3 coding DNA: TGTGCCTGGAGGAAAAACACTGAAGCTTTCTTT.

This clonotype was recorded many times. The chain uses TRBV7-9 and TRBJ2-6; D is unclear. The CDR3 sequence is 16 residues long. The V end was cut by 0 bases, the J end by 1 base, with 7 bases between. Germline CDR1 reads SEHNR; CDR2 reads FQNEAQ (reference sequence). CDR3 nucleotides: TGTGCCAGCAGCTTAGCAGTAGGATCTGGGGCCAACGTCCTGACTTTC. Translating gives CASSLAVGSGANVLTF.

This clonotype was observed at least ten times. V and J are TRBV7-2 and TRBJ2-5; D assignment may be TRBD1 or TRBD2 (6 bases each). There are 15 residues in the CDR3. The germline V and J ends were trimmed by 5 bases and 2 bases, with 15 bases remaining between them. The germline gives CDR1 SGHTA, CDR2 FQGNSA. In DNA, the CDR3 is TGTGCCAGCAGCCTTGCGGGGACACCTCAAGAGACCCAGTACTTC. Encoded protein: CASSLAGTPQETQYF.

This clonotype has just a few counts. V is TRBV5-4 and J is TRBJ1-3; D unresolved. The length of the CDR3 is 13 residues. The germline V gene encodes CDR1 SGHNT and CDR2 YYREEE (reference sequence). V lost 2 bases and J lost 4, with 7 bases in between. In DNA, the CDR3 is TGTGCCAGCAGCTTTAGAGGGGGAAACACCATATATTTT. Protein: CASSFRGGNTIYF.

The V and J genes are TRBV6-5 and TRBJ1-6; 11 bases are shared with TRBD1. Trimming took 0 bases from V and 8 from J; bases not matched to a gene: 0. Per the germline V gene, CDR1 is MNHEY and CDR2 is SVGAGI. The CDR3 covers 15 residues. CDR3 region: CASSYSGQGDSPLHF. The CDR3 DNA reads TGTGCCAGCAGTTACTCGGGACAGGGGGATTCACCCCTCCACTTT.

This clonotype was observed many times. The chain combines TRBV3-1 with TRBJ2-1, with D possibly TRBD1 on 6 matching bases. Looked up from germline, CDR1 is LGHDT and CDR2 is YNNKEL (reference sequence). The CDR3 length is 18 residues. Between the trimmed V and J ends, which lost 7 bases and 4 bases, there was a span of 26 bases. The CDR3 bases are TGTGCCAGCACCCCAGAAGGGGGACCCCCGGGGCCGTACAATGAGCAGTTCTTC. This codes for CASTPEGGPPGPYNEQFF.

This clonotype was observed many times. The CDR3 DNA reads as TGTGCCAGCAGCCCCGTTAACACTGAAGCTTTCTTT. This translates into CASSPVNTEAFF. V and J are TRBV7-9 and TRBJ1-1; D gene ambiguous. This CDR3 has 12 residues. Germline loops: CDR1 SEHNR, CDR2 FQNEAQ (reference sequence). The V and J ends lost 5 bases and 2 bases respectively, with 6 bases between them. The complete variable domain, with remaining parts taken from reference TRBV7-9 and TRBJ1-1, reads DTGVSQNPRHKITKRGQNVTFRCDPISEHNRLYWYRQTLGQGPEFLTYFQNEAQLEKSRLLSDRFSAERPKGSFSTLEIQRTEQGDSAMYLCASSPVNTEAFFGQGTRLTVV.

This clonotype showed up many times. The V gene is TRBV7-9, the J gene TRBJ1-1; TRBD1 agrees at 9 bases. With 5 bases clipped from V and 0 bases from J, the junction kept 4 bases outside the gene matches. CDR1 and CDR2 from the germline V gene are SEHNR and FQNEAQ (reference sequence). CDR3 length: 15 amino acids. As DNA, the CDR3 is TGTGCCAGCAGCCAGGGACAGGGCATGAACACTGAAGCTTTCTTT. The encoded protein is CASSQGQGMNTEAFF.

By share of the sample, this clonotype is medium-sized. This rearrangement joins TRBV29-1 to TRBJ2-3; 10 bases map to TRBD1. This CDR3 region has 16 residues. Losses at the gene ends were 4 bases for V and 4 bases for J; bases not matched to a gene: 11. The germline CDR1 and CDR2 sequences are SQVTM and ANQGSEA. The CDR3 is CSVVHSDRGQADTQYF. CDR3 sequence (DNA): TGCAGCGTTGTGCATTCTGACAGGGGGCAGGCAGATACGCAGTATTTT.

A remark on this clonotype: This clone may be a read error of a much larger clone one base away. The gene calls are TRBV7-8 and TRBJ1-1; D is undetermined. V was trimmed by 9 bases and J by 0 bases, leaving 14 bases between them. Germline V lookup: CDR1 SGHVS, CDR2 FQNEAQ. The CDR3 is 14 amino acids. Here the CDR3 reads CASKVARMNTEAFF. CDR3 DNA sequence: TGTGCCAGTAAAGTGGCGCGCATGAACACTGAAGCTTTCTTT.

This clonotype was seen a few times. This chain uses TRBV2 with TRBJ2-7, with D uncertain. Germline V gene lookup returns CDR1 SNHLY and CDR2 FYNNEI. CDR3 length: 14 amino acids. Trimming removed 2 bases from V and 0 bases from J, with 8 bases in between. CDR3 sequence (DNA): TGTGCCAGCAGTGAAAGACGGATCTCCTACGAGCAGTACTTC. Translating it yields CASSERRISYEQYF.

To note about this clonotype: This sequence may be a read error, since a much larger clone differs from it by one base. The rearrangement joins TRBV11-3 to TRBJ2-3; D is possibly TRBD1 or TRBD2 (5 bases each). V lost 8 bases to trimming and J lost 2 bases, with 20 bases between them. Germline V CDR1 and CDR2: SGHNT, YENEEA. The CDR3 consists of 16 residues. The CDR3 loop reads CASGPAPGTYTDTQYF. As DNA, the CDR3 is TGTGCCAGCGGCCCCGCCCCCGGGACGTACACAGATACGCAGTATTTT.

This clonotype was seen more than once but under ten times. The chain recombines TRBV2 with TRBJ2-7; unclear D gene. This CDR3 has 15 residues. From germline, CDR1 is SNHLY and CDR2 FYNNEI. V was trimmed by 5 bases and J by 2 bases, leaving 16 bases between them. The CDR3 region is CASSYRESSTYEQYF. The CDR3, as DNA: TGTGCCAGCAGTTACCGAGAAAGCTCCACCTACGAGCAGTACTTC.